The clone carrying this T cell receptor beta chain has more than one count but fewer than ten. Its antigen remains unidentified. TCRdb passed the RT-PCR reads through MiXCR, listing each CDR3 protein once. Of 710,000 or so distinct CDR3 sequences in the sample, 15% to 17% were seen once. These data originate in a study of response to subunit inactivated influenza vaccine. Trimming took 6 bases from V and 9 from J; bases not matched to a gene: 9. Germline loops: CDR1 DFQATT, CDR2 SNEGSKA (reference sequence). This CDR3 spans 14 amino acids. Study-wide results and caveats: New T cells are recruited in small numbers by each seasonal influenza vaccination, according to the authors' suggestion.

The origin of this receptor is a man aged 45 to 65 who received an inactivated influenza vaccine. The V and J genes are TRBV20-1 and TRBJ1-6; the match to TRBD1 covers 9 bases. The sample here was PBMCs from blood, taken about 12 days after vaccination. The CDR3 sequence is CSAREGQGVSPLHF. The CDR3 DNA reads TGCAGTGCCCGAGAGGGACAGGGAGTTTCACCCCTCCACTTT.